Listed below are T cell receptor beta chains from one sample, sequenced in a study of cytomegalovirus exposure and HLA in healthy donors. Measured with immunoSEQ multiplex PCR; TCRdb has only the in-frame clones, and not every one. The sample includes 250,000 to 350,000 clones, about 90% seen only once; the top ten take roughly 1.2%. Sequences were obtained from PBMCs. The receptors stem from a woman in her 30s in good health and CMV-seropositive. Both conserved end residues are part of each CDR3. The D gene is left open where the match is weak. Clone size is given for some rows only: seen once, a few or many times, or a class if the clone is expanded.

TRBJ2-5,.,TRBV7-2,.,TGTGCCAGCAGCCCCTCGACAAAATCCAAAGAGACCCAGTACTTC,CASSPSTKSKETQYF
TRBJ2-1,.,TRBV14,.,TGTGCCAGCAGCCAAGTTCGTTCCTATGAGCAGTTCTTC,CASSQVRSYEQFF
TRBJ2-1,.,TRBV6-5,.,TGTGCCAGCAGCCGAGACTACAATGAGCAGTTCTTC,CASSRDYNEQFF
TRBJ2-1,TRBD2,TRBV15,once,TGTGCCACCAGCAGTTTTCAGGGAGGGAATGAGCAGTTCTTC,CATSSFQGGNEQFF
TRBJ1-2,.,TRBV19,.,TGTGCCAGTACATGGGGCTCTGGCTACACCTTC,CASTWGSGYTF
TRBJ1-1,.,TRBV6-1,once,TGTGCCAGCAGGCGGGTGGTGAACACTGAAGCTTTCTTT,CASRRVVNTEAFF
TRBJ2-5,TRBD2,TRBV6-5,once,TGTGCCAGCAGGAAAGCGGGGGCGGGGGAGACCCAGTACTTC,CASRKAGAGETQYF
TRBJ1-1,TRBD1,TRBV5-1,.,TGCGCCAGCAGCCCCAAAGGCGACAGGGTGAACACTGAAGCTTTCTTT,CASSPKGDRVNTEAFF
TRBJ2-2,.,TRBV7-2,.,TGTGCCAGCAGCCTGACGAACACCGGGGAGCTGTTTTTT,CASSLTNTGELFF
TRBJ2-1,TRBD2,TRBV5-1,.,TGCGCCAGCAGCTTGGGACCGGGAGGGAATGAGCAGTTCTTC,CASSLGPGGNEQFF
TRBJ1-5,.,TRBV5-6,.,TGTGCCAGCAGCGTGGGATACAATCAGCCCCAGCATTTT,CASSVGYNQPQHF
TRBJ1-2,TRBD1,TRBV6-6,.,TGTGCCAGCAATCGGCCGGGGACAGTCGACTATGGCTACACCTTC,CASNRPGTVDYGYTF
TRBJ2-1,TRBD2,TRBV7-6,.,TGTGCCAGCAGCTCACCTCAGGGACTAGCGGGAGTAAATGAGCAGTTCTTC,CASSSPQGLAGVNEQFF
TRBJ2-5,TRBD2,TRBV27,.,TGTGCCAGCAGTTTCCTAGCGGGTGAGACCCAGTACTTC,CASSFLAGETQYF
TRBJ1-4,.,TRBV6-1,.,TGTGCCAGCAGGGGGGAGGAAAAACTGTTTTTT,CASRGEEKLFF
TRBJ2-1,.,TRBV9,.,TGTGCCAGCAGCGTAGATACCTACTCCTACAATGAGCAGTTCTTC,CASSVDTYSYNEQFF
TRBJ2-1,.,TRBV13,.,TGTGCCAGCAGCTTTCCTGATACAGAAGATCAGTTCTTC,CASSFPDTEDQFF
TRBJ1-1,.,TRBV27,.,TGTGCCAGCAGTTTAAGGCGCCAGGGTCAAACTGAAGCTTTCTTT,CASSLRRQGQTEAFF
TRBJ1-2,TRBD1,TRBV30,.,TGTGCCTGGAGTGTTGGACAGGGAGGTGACTATGGCTACACCTTC,CAWSVGQGGDYGYTF
TRBJ2-1,.,TRBV19,.,TGTGCCAGTAGTATGGACGGGCGGAGGCGGGACAATGAGCAGTTCTTC,CASSMDGRRRDNEQFF
TRBJ2-7,.,TRBV28,.,TGTGCCAGCAGGGGGGTGTCACCTTACGAGCAGTACTTC,CASRGVSPYEQYF
TRBJ1-5,TRBD1,TRBV27,.,TGTGCCAGCAGTTGGACAGGCGGGCAGCCCCAGCATTTT,CASSWTGGQPQHF
TRBJ1-2,TRBD1,TRBV2,.,TGTGCCAGCAGGGACCGGGACAGGGTCTATGGCTACACCTTC,CASRDRDRVYGYTF
TRBJ1-2,.,TRBV2,.,TGTGCCAGCAGTGAAGCGCTTGTGGGATACGGCTACACCTTC,CASSEALVGYGYTF
TRBJ2-7,.,TRBV19,.,TGTGCCAGTAGTCCCCTTGGGGGGCTCGAGCAGTACTTC,CASSPLGGLEQYF
TRBJ1-6,TRBD1,TRBV27,.,TGTGCCAGCAGTTTTCGGAGGGGGCGAGATTATCGTAATTCACCCCTCCACTTT,CASSFRRGRDYRNSPLHF
TRBJ2-7,TRBD1,TRBV7-9,.,TGTGCCAGCAGCCCCAATTCCGGGACAGGGCTCTACGAGCAGTACTTC,CASSPNSGTGLYEQYF
TRBJ2-7,.,TRBV2,.,TGTGCCAGCAGTGAGTTCCCGGGGGCCGGGAAGCAGTACTTC,CASSEFPGAGKQYF